The 2 T cell receptor beta chains below all came from one sample that was sequenced in a study of shared clonotypes between healthy human individuals. Assay used: immunoSEQ multiplex PCR; TCRdb lists only in-frame clones, some missing. The repertoire holds 850,000 to 1,100,000 clones, with approximately 80% as singletons. Sequencing input: memory CD4+ T cells from PBMCs. The subset is: CD45RA-negative fraction. These TCRs come from a man younger than 30 in good health. Some clones in this sample may be carry-over from other donors' samples.

About this clone: A much larger clone differs from this one at a single base, so this may be a read error. The chain joins TRBV15 to TRBJ2-5; D might be TRBD2 (6 bases). The V end lost 5 bases, the J end lost 1 base, and 14 bases lay between the germline ends. CDR1 is LNHNV, CDR2 YYDKDF, per germline (reference sequence). The CDR3 is 15 residues long. The CDR3 region is CATSGALAPQETQYF. The DNA for the CDR3 is TGTGCCACCAGCGGAGCTCTAGCGCCCCAAGAGACCCAGTACTTC.

The rearrangement uses TRBV11-1 and TRBJ2-2; D is ambiguous. Germline V gene sequence: CDR1 SGHAT, CDR2 FQDESV (reference sequence). The CDR3 length is 13 residues. The V gene lost 5 bases and the J gene lost 2 bases, with 6 bases spanning the gap. CDR3 DNA sequence: TGTGCCAGCAGCCAGACTAACACCGGGGAGCTGTTTTTT. Protein: CASSQTNTGELFF. Filled out from reference TRBV11-1 and TRBJ2-2, the complete variable domain reads EAEVAQSPRYKITEKSQAVAFWCDPISGHATLYWYRQILGQGPELLVQFQDESVVDDSQLPKDRFSAERLKGVDSTLKIQPAELGDSAMYLCASSQTNTGELFFGEGSRLTVL.